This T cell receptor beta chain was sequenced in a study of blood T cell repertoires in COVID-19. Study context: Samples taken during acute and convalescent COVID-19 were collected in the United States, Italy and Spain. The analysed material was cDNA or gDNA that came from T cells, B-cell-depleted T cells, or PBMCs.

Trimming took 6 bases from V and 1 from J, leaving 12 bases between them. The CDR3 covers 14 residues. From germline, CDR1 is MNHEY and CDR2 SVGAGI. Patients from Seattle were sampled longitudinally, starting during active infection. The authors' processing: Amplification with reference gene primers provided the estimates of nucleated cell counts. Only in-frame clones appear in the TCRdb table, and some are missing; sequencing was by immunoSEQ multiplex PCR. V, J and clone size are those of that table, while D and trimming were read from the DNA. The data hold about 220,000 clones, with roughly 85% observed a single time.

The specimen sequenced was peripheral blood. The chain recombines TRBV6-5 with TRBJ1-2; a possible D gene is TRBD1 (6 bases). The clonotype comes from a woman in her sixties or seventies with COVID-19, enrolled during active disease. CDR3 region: CASRSTGHNYGYTF. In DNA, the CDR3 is TGTGCCAGCAGGTCGACAGGACATAACTATGGCTACACCTTC.